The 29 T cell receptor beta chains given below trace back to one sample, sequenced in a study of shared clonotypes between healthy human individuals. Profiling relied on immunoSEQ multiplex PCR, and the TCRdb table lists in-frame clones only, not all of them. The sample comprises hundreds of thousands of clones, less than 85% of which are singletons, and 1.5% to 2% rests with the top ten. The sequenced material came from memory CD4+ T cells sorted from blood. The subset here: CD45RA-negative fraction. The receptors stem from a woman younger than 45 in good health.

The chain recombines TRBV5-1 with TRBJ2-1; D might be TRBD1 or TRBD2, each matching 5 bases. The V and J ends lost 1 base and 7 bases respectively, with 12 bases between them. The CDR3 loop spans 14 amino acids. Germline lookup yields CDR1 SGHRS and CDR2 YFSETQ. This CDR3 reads CASSLTLAGNEQFF. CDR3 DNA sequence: TGCGCCAGCAGCTTGACTCTAGCAGGGAATGAGCAGTTCTTC.

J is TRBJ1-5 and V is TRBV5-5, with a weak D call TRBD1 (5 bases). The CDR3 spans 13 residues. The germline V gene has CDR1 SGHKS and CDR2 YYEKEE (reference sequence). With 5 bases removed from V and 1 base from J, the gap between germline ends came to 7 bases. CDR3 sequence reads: CASSWDSNQPQHF. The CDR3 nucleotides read TGTGCCAGCAGTTGGGACAGCAATCAGCCCCAGCATTTT. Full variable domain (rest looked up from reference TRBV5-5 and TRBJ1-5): DAGVTQSPTHLIKTRGQQVTLRCSPISGHKSVSWYQQVLGQGPQFIFQYYEKEERGRGNFPDRFSARQFPNYSSELNVNALLLGDSALYLCASSWDSNQPQHFGDGTRLSIL.

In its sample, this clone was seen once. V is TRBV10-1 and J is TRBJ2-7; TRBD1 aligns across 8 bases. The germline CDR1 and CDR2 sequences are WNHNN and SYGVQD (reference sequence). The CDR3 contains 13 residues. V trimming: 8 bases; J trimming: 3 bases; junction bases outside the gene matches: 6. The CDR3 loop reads CASQGTGGYEQYF. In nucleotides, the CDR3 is TGCGCCAGCCAGGGAACAGGGGGCTACGAGCAGTACTTC.

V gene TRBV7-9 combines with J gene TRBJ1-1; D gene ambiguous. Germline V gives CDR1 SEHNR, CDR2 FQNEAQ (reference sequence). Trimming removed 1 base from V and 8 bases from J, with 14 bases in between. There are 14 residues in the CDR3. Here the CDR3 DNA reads TGTGCCAGCAGCTTAGAAACGTTGGGCCGAGAAGCTTTCTTT. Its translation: CASSLETLGREAFF.

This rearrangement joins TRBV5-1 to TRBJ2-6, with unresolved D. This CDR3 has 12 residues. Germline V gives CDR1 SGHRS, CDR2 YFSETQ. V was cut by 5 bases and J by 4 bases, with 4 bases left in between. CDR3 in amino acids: CASREGANVLTF. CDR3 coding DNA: TGCGCCAGCAGAGAAGGGGCCAACGTCCTGACTTTC.

In nucleotides, the CDR3 is TGTGCCAGCACCGATAGTGACAGGTCCAACAATGAGCAGTTCTTC. Its translation is CASTDSDRSNNEQFF. The chain joins TRBV6-6 to TRBJ2-1, with D tentatively TRBD1 (6 bases). CDR1 MNHNY and CDR2 SVGAGI come from the germline V gene (reference sequence). This CDR3 spans 15 amino acids. Trimming left V 7 bases short and J 5 bases short, with 18 bases between.

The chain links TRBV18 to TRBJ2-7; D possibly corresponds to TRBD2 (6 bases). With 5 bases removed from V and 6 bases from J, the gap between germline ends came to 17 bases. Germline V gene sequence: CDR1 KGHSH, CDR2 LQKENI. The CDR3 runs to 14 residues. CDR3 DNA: TGTGCCAGCTCAGGGGACTCTTCTTCGGGCGAGCAGTACTTC. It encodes CASSGDSSSGEQYF. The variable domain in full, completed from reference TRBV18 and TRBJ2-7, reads NAGVMQNPRHLVRRRGQEARLRCSPMKGHSHVYWYRQLPEEGLKFMVYLQKENIIDESGMPKERFSAEFPKEGPSILRIQQVVRGDSAAYFCASSGDSSSGEQYFGPGTRLTVT.

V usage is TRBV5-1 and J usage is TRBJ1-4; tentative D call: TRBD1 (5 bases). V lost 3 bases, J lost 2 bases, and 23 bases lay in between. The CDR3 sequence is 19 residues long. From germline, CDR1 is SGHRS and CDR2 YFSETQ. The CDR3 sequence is CASSSKRGGAYTTNEKLFF. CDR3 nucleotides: TGCGCCAGCAGCTCGAAACGCGGAGGGGCGTATACGACTAATGAAAAACTGTTTTTT. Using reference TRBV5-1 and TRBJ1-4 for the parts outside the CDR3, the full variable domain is KAGVTQTPRYLIKTRGQQVTLSCSPISGHRSVSWYQQTPGQGLQFLFEYFSETQRNKGNFPGRFSGRQFSNSRSEMNVSTLELGDSALYLCASSSKRGGAYTTNEKLFFGSGTQLSVL.

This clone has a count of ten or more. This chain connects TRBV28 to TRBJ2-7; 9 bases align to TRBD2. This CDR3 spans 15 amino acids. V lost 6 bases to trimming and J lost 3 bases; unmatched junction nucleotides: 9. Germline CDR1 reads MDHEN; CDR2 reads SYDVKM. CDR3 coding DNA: TGTGCCAGCAGCCAAGGGACTAGCATCCTCTACGAGCAGTACTTC. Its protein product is CASSQGTSILYEQYF.

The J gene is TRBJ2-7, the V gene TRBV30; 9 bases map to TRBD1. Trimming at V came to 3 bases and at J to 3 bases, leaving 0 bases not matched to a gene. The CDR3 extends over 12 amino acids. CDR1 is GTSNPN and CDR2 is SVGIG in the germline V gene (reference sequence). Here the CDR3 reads CAWRTGGYEQYF. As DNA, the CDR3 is TGTGCCTGGAGGACAGGGGGCTACGAGCAGTACTTC.

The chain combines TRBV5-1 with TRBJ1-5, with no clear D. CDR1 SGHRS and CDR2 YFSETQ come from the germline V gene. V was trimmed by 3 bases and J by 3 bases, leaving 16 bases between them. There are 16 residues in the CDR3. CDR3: CASSCRAPDLNQPQHF. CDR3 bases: TGCGCCAGCAGCTGCCGGGCCCCGGACCTCAATCAGCCCCAGCATTTT.

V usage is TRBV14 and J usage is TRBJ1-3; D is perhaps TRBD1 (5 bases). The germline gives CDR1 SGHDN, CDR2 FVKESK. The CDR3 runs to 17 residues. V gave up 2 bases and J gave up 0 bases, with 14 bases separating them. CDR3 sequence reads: CASSQSQTVSSGNTIYF. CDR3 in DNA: TGTGCCAGCAGCCAATCACAGACAGTATCCTCTGGAAACACCATATATTTT.

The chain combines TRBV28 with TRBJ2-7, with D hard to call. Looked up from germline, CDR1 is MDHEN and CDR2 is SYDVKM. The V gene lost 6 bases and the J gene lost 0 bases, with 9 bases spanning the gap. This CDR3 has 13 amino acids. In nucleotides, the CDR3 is TGTGCCAGCAGCGACACTACCTCCTACGAGCAGTACTTC. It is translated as CASSDTTSYEQYF. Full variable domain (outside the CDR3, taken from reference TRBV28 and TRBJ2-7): DVKVTQSSRYLVKRTGEKVFLECVQDMDHENMFWYRQDPGLGLRLIYFSYDVKMKEKGDIPEGYSVSREKKERFSLILESASTNQTSMYLCASSDTTSYEQYFGPGTRLTVT.

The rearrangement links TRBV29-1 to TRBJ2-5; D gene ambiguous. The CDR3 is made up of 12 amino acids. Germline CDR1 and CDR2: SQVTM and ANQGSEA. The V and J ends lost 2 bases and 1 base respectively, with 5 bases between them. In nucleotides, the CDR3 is TGCAGCGTTGAAAACCGCCAAGAGACCCAGTACTTC. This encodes CSVENRQETQYF.

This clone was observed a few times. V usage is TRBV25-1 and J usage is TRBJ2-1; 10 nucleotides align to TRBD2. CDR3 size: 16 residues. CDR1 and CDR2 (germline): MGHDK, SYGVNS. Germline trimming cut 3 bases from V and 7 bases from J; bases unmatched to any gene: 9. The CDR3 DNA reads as TGTGCCAGCAGTGACCCCACTAGCGGGAAAGAGAATGAGCAGTTCTTC. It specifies CASSDPTSGKENEQFF. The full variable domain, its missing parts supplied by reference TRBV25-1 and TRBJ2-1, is EADIYQTPRYLVIGTGKKITLECSQTMGHDKMYWYQQDPGMELHLIHYSYGVNSTEKGDLSSESTVSRIRTEHFPLTLESARPSHTSQYLCASSDPTSGKENEQFFGPGTRLTVL.

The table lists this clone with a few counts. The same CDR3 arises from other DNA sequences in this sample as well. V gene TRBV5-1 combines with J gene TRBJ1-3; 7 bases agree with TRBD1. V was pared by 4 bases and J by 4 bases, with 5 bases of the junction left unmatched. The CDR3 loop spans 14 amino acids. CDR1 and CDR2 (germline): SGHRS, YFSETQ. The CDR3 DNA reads TGCGCCAGCAGCCCCGGGACAGCAGGAAACACCATATATTTT. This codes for CASSPGTAGNTIYF.

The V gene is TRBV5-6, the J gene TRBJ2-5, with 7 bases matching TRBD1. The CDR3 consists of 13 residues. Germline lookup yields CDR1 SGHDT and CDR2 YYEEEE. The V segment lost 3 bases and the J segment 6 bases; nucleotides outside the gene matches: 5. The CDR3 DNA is TGTGCCAGCAGCTCAGGGACAGTGAAGACCCAGTACTTC. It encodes CASSSGTVKTQYF.

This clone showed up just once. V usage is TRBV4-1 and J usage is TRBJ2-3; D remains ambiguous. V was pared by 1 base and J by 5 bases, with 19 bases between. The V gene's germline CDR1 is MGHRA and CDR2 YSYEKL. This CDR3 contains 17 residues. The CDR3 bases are TGCGCCAGCAGCCAAGCGGTGGGCAGGTCCTTTCAAGATACGCAGTATTTT. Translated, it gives CASSQAVGRSFQDTQYF.

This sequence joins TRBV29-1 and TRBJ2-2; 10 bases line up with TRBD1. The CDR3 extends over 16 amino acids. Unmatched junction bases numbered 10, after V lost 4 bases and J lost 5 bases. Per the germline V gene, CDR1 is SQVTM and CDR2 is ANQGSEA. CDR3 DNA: TGCAGCGTTGTTTTTTGGGGGACAGGGGAAACCGGGGAGCTGTTTTTT. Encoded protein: CSVVFWGTGETGELFF.

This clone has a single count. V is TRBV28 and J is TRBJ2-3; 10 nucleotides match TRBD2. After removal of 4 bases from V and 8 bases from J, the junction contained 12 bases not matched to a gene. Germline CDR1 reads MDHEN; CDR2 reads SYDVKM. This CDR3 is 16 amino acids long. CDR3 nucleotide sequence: TGTGCCAGCAGTTCCCCTAGCGGGAGTATTATCGGTACGCAGTATTTT. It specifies CASSSPSGSIIGTQYF.

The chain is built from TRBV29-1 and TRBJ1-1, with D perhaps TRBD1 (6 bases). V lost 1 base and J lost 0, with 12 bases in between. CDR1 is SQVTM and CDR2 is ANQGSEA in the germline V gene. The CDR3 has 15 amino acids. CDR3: CSVEASGTMNTEAFF. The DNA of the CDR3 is TGCAGCGTTGAAGCCTCCGGGACAATGAACACTGAAGCTTTCTTT.

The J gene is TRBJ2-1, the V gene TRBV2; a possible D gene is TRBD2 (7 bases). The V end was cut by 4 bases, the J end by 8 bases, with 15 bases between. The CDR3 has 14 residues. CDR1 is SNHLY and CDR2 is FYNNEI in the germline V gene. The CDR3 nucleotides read TGTGCCAGCAGTGCGCGGGGGCTTAGGGATGAGCAGTTCTTC. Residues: CASSARGLRDEQFF.

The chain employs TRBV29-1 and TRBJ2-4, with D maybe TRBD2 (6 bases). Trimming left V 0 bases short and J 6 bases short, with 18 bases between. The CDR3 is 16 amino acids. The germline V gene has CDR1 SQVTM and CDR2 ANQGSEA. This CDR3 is CSVEDLAAGLGNIQYF. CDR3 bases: TGCAGCGTTGAAGATCTAGCCGCGGGGCTCGGAAACATTCAGTACTTC.

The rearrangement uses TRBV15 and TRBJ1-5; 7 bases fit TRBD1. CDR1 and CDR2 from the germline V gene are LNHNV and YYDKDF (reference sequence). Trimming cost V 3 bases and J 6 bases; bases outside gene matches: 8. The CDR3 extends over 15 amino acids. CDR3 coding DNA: TGTGCCACCAGCAGGGAATCGACAGGGCTTCAGCCCCAGCATTTT. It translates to CATSRESTGLQPQHF.

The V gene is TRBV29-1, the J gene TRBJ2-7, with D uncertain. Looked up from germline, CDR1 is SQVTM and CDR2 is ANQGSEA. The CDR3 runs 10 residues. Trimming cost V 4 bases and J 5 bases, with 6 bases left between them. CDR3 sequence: CSVANHEQYF. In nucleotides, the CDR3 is TGCAGCGTTGCTAACCACGAGCAGTACTTC.

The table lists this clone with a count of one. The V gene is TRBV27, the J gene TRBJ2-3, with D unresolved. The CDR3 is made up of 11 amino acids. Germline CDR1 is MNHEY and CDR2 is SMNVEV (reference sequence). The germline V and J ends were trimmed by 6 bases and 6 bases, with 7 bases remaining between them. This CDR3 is CASRLWDTQYF. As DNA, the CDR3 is TGTGCCAGCAGATTGTGGGATACGCAGTATTTT.

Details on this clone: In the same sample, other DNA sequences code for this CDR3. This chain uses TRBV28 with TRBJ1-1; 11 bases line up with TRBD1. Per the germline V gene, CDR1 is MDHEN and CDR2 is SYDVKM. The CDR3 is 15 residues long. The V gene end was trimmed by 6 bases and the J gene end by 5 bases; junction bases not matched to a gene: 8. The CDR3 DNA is TGTGCCAGCAGCCTCGGGACAGGGGGTAATACTGAAGCTTTCTTT. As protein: CASSLGTGGNTEAFF.

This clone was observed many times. The CDR3 DNA reads as TGTGCCAGCAAAATAAGCGGGAGCGGCTACGAGCAGTACTTC. Protein sequence: CASKISGSGYEQYF. This chain uses TRBV28 with TRBJ2-7; 8 nucleotides agree with TRBD2. The CDR3 is 14 residues long. The germline gives CDR1 MDHEN, CDR2 SYDVKM. V shed 7 bases, J shed 3 bases, and the junction held 8 bases outside the gene matches.

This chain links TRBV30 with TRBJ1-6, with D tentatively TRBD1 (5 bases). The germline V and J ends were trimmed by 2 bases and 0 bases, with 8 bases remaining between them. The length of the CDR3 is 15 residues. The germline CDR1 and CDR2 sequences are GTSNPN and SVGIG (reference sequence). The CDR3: CAWSSGVSYNSPLHF. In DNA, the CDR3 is TGTGCCTGGAGTTCGGGGGTCTCCTATAATTCACCCCTCCACTTT.